The 6 T cell receptor beta chains presented below share a single source sample, sequenced in a study of blood T cell repertoires in COVID-19. Data came from immunoSEQ multiplex PCR; TCRdb stores just in-frame clones and leaves some out. The data show about 110,000 clones, about 85% seen once. Source material: peripheral blood. Receptors originate from a man in his forties with acute or convalescent COVID-19.

J is TRBJ2-7 and V is TRBV27, with TRBD1 identical over 7 bases. After removal of 2 bases from V and 6 bases from J, the junction contained 10 bases not matched to a gene. The CDR3 length is 15 residues. Germline CDR1 and CDR2: MNHEY and SMNVEV (reference sequence). The chain's CDR3 is CASSLRDRWYSEQYF. In DNA form, the CDR3 reads TGTGCCAGCAGTTTAAGGGACAGATGGTACTCCGAGCAGTACTTC.

This chain links TRBV9 with TRBJ1-4; D might be TRBD1 (6 bases). V gave up 5 bases and J gave up 5 bases, with 13 bases separating them. CDR1 is SGDLS and CDR2 is YYNGEE in the germline V gene. CDR3 length: 14 amino acids. The CDR3 reads CASSQGSVNEKLFF. CDR3 bases: TGTGCCAGCAGTCAGGGGTCCGTCAATGAAAAACTGTTTTTT.

The rearrangement joins TRBV4-1 to TRBJ2-3; 10 bases fit TRBD2. This CDR3 is built from 19 residues. V gave up 1 base and J gave up 0 bases; unmatched junction bases: 10. The germline V gene encodes CDR1 MGHRA and CDR2 YSYEKL. The CDR3 spells CASSQVNTSGVSSTDTQYF. CDR3 in DNA: TGCGCCAGCAGCCAAGTAAATACTAGCGGGGTCTCTAGCACAGATACGCAGTATTTT.

The genes are TRBV6-6 and TRBJ1-1; D is ambiguous. Germline CDR1 and CDR2: MNHNY and SVGAGI (reference sequence). Trimming left V 6 bases short and J 5 bases short, with 19 bases between. CDR3 size: 15 residues. CDR3 protein: CASSRTLGRRTEAFF. The CDR3 nucleotides read TGTGCCAGCAGCCGAACTCTGGGTAGGAGGACTGAAGCTTTCTTT.

The V gene is TRBV7-3, the J gene TRBJ2-5, with D tentatively TRBD2 (5 bases). V was cut by 3 bases and J by 5 bases, with 10 bases left in between. Germline-derived CDR1 and CDR2 are SGHTA and FQGTGA. This CDR3 is built from 13 residues. Here the CDR3 DNA reads TGTGCCAGCAGCTTTGGTAGGGAGGAGACCCAGTACTTC. Encoded protein: CASSFGREETQYF.

This rearrangement joins TRBV7-2 to TRBJ1-1, with TRBD1 as a possible D gene (5 bases). Germline CDR1 is SGHTA and CDR2 is FQGNSA. The CDR3 contains 12 residues. V shed 5 bases and J shed 7 bases, with 11 bases lying between them. As DNA, the CDR3 is TGTGCCAGCAGCCTGAACAGGTTTGAAGCTTTCTTT. It is translated as CASSLNRFEAFF.